The present entry profiles one T cell receptor beta chain with its context. Its antigen is as yet unknown. The sample comes from a study of Ad26.COV2.S vaccination and SARS-CoV-2 variants. Study-level information: Donor was assigned to the Ad26.COV2.S arm of trial COV1001. Once, or twice with 56 days between doses, Ad26.COV2.S was given intramuscularly.

The method was immunoSEQ multiplex PCR; TCRdb's version includes in-frame clones alone and lacks a portion of them. The sample has about 350,000 clones, approximately 86% seen once. The study's findings and limits: Possibly, TCR breadth and depth analyses underestimated total T cell responses. It was reported that spike-specific CD8+ and CD4+ T cell responses were substantially broad after vaccination.

Regarding treatment: around 19 received Ad26.COV2.S at low or high dose, single or two shots; about five received placebo; per-sample allocation not given. Specimens were obtained on day 63 following the first vaccine or placebo injection. The germline V and J ends were trimmed by 4 bases and 3 bases, with 16 bases remaining between them. Germline values: CDR1 SGHVS, CDR2 FNYEAQ. This CDR3 has 15 residues. Sequencing used peripheral blood, obtained in a trial of Ad26.COV2.S vaccine versus placebo. This clonotype was obtained from a person aged 18-60 years who received the Ad26.COV2.S COVID-19 vaccine or a placebo. The chain combines TRBV7-6 with TRBJ2-7; tentatively, D is TRBD2 (6 bases). In nucleotides, the CDR3 is TGTGCCAGCAGCTCCCTCGCCGGGGGTCTCTACGAGCAGTACTTC. This translates into CASSSLAGGLYEQYF.